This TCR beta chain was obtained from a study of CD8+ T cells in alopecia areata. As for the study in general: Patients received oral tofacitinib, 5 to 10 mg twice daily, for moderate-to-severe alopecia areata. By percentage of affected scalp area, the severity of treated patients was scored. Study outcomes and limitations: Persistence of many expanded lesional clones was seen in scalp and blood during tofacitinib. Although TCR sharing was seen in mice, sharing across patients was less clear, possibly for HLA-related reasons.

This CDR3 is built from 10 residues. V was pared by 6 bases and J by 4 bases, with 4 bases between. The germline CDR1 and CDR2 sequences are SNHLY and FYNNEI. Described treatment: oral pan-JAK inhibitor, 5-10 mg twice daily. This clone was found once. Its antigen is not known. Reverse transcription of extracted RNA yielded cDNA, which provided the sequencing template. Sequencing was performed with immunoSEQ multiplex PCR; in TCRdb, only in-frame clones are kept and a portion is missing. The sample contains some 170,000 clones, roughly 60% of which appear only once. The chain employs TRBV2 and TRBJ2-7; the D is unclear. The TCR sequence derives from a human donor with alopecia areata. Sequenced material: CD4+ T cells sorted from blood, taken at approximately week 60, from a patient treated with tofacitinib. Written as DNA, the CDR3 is TGTGCCAGCAGGCAGTACGAGCAGTACTTC. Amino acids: CASRQYEQYF.